This TCR beta chain was sequenced during a study of T cells in localized non-small cell lung cancer. Measured with immunoSEQ multiplex PCR; TCRdb has only the in-frame clones, and not every one. The table shows tens of thousands of clones, with about 87% occurring only once. Note on this clone: Its antigen remains unknown.

Study observations and caveats: There were a median roughly 62 of the top 100 tumor clones appearing in adjacent lung. Highest T cell clonality was seen in uninvolved adjacent lung, surpassing that measured in tumor.

Trimming removed 1 base from V and 7 bases from J, with 12 bases in between. The CDR3 loop spans 15 amino acids. CDR1 and CDR2 from the germline V gene are SGHDT and YYEEEE. This receptor was identified in a woman aged 35 to 70 with stage III lung adenocarcinoma. The sample was peripheral blood mononuclear cells, taken before any cancer treatment. The genes are TRBV5-6 and TRBJ1-6; no definite D call. The CDR3 region has the DNA TGTGCCAGCAGCTTGAGGTCAGCCCGCAATTCACCCCTCCACTTT. Encoded protein: CASSLRSARNSPLHF.